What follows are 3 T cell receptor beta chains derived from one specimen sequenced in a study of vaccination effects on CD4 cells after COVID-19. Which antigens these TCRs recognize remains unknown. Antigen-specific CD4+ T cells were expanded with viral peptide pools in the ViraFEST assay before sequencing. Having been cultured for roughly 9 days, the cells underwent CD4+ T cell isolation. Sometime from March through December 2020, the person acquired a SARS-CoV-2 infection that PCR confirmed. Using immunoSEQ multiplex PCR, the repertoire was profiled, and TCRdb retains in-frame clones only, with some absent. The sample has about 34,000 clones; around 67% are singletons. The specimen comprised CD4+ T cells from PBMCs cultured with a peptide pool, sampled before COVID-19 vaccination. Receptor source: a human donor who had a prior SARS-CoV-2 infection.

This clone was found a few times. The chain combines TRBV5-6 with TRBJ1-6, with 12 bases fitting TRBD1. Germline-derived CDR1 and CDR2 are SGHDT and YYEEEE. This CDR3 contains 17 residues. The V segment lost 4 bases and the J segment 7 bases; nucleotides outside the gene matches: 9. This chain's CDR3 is CASSPGTGGRQNSPLHF. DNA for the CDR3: TGTGCCAGCAGCCCTGGGACAGGGGGCCGACAAAATTCACCCCTCCACTTT.

DNA of the CDR3: TGTGCCAGTAGTATCGGGCAGCCCCAGCATTTT. This translates into CASSIGQPQHF. This chain connects TRBV19 to TRBJ1-5; D gene ambiguous. V was clipped by 3 bases and J by 7 bases, with 4 bases between them. Germline CDR1 LNHDA, CDR2 SQIVND (reference sequence). The CDR3 spans 11 residues.

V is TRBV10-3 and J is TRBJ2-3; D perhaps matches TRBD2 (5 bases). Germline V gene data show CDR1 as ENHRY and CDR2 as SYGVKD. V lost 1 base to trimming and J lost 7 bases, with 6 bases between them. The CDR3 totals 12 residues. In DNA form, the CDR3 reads TGTGCCATCAGTGAGTACGGGAATACGCAGTATTTT. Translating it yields CAISEYGNTQYF.